The 5 T cell receptor beta chains listed next were all sequenced from one sample in a study of blood T cell repertoires in COVID-19 (dated by TCRdb to about 2020). Preparation of the library involved the immunoSEQ multiplex PCR assay. Not all clones reach the TCRdb copy of this immuneACCESS table, which keeps in-frame sequences only. Checked studies attribute under half of the gap to unresolved V genes and leave the rest unexplained. The sample contains roughly 23,000 clones, about 90% of them found a single time. The ten largest clones represent less than 3.5% of the sample. Sequenced sample: peripheral blood. The origin of the receptors is a man aged 65 to 79 with acute or convalescent COVID-19.

This chain uses TRBV6-5 with TRBJ1-2; D unclear. This CDR3 spans 14 amino acids. CDR1 MNHEY and CDR2 SVGAGI come from the germline V gene. V lost 4 bases, J lost 4 bases, and 13 bases lay in between. As DNA, the CDR3 is TGTGCCAGCAGTTCCCCGGGCCGGGGCTATGGCTACACCTTC. Residues: CASSSPGRGYGYTF.

CDR3 nucleotide sequence: TGTGCCAGCAGCTCCGGACAGGCTAGCACAGATACGCAGTATTTT. It codes for CASSSGQASTDTQYF. This chain connects TRBV5-4 to TRBJ2-3; 7 nucleotides match TRBD1. The germline CDR1 and CDR2 sequences are SGHNT and YYREEE (reference sequence). Trimming cost V 3 bases and J 0 bases; bases outside gene matches: 4. The CDR3 spans 15 residues.

The CDR3 region has the DNA TGTGCCAGCAGCTTTCGGGGGGGACACTACGAGCAGTACTTC. It yields the protein CASSFRGGHYEQYF. The rearrangement joins TRBV7-2 to TRBJ2-7; 8 bases line up with TRBD2. The CDR3 consists of 14 residues. The V and J ends lost 3 bases and 3 bases, in that order; junction bases with no gene match: 4. CDR1 SGHTA and CDR2 FQGNSA come from the germline V gene. The full variable domain, its missing parts supplied by reference TRBV7-2 and TRBJ2-7, is GAGVSQSPSNKVTEKGKDVELRCDPISGHTALYWYRQSLGQGLEFLIYFQGNSAPDKSGLPSDRFSAERTGGSVSTLTIQRTQQEDSAVYLCASSFRGGHYEQYFGPGTRLTVT.

This chain joins TRBV7-8 and TRBJ2-3; D is unresolved. CDR3 length equals 14 residues. The germline gives CDR1 SGHVS, CDR2 FQNEAQ. The V end was cut by 5 bases, the J end by 13 bases, with 22 bases between. The CDR3 nucleotides are TGTGCCAGCAGCCTAATTAGGTTGGGCCCCGTCGAGTATTTT. This codes for CASSLIRLGPVEYF.

This clone was recorded once. This sequence joins TRBV6-1 and TRBJ2-7; 7 bases map to TRBD1. The germline CDR1 and CDR2 sequences are MNHNS and SASEGT. Trimming cost V 0 bases and J 5 bases; bases outside gene matches: 4. This CDR3 region has 14 residues. The CDR3 protein is CASSEATGQDEQYF. CDR3 coding DNA: TGTGCCAGCAGTGAAGCGACAGGGCAGGACGAGCAGTACTTC.